The 7 T cell receptor beta chains below come from one sample, sequenced in a study of shared clonotypes between healthy human individuals. The protocol was immunoSEQ multiplex PCR, while the TCRdb copy is restricted to in-frame clones and leaves out a portion. The sample lists a few million clones; just over 90% were seen once. Sequenced: naive CD4+ T cells from PBMCs. Subset described: CD45RA+ positively selected. These receptors were taken from a man between 18 and 29 years old in good health. Some clones in this sample may be carry-over from other donors' samples.

The chain employs TRBV6-1 and TRBJ2-1; 7 positions match TRBD2. V shed 4 bases, J shed 0 bases, and the junction held 9 bases outside the gene matches. This CDR3 is 17 amino acids long. From germline, CDR1 is MNHNS and CDR2 SASEGT. Written as DNA, the CDR3 is TGTGCCAGCAGTGGACTCCTCGGGACTAACTCCTACAATGAGCAGTTCTTC. Amino acid sequence: CASSGLLGTNSYNEQFF.

The rearrangement joins TRBV10-3 to TRBJ2-2; tentative D call: TRBD1 (6 bases). Trimming took off 3 bases at V and 7 bases at J, with 12 bases between the two ends. The CDR3 extends over 14 amino acids. Germline loops: CDR1 ENHRY, CDR2 SYGVKD. The CDR3 region is CAISDTQGGGELFF. The CDR3 coding sequence is TGTGCCATCAGTGATACACAGGGCGGCGGGGAGCTGTTTTTT.

Turning to this clone: The sample has other DNA sequences that encode this CDR3 too. The rearrangement uses TRBV5-1 and TRBJ2-7, with D perhaps TRBD1 (6 bases). The germline V and J ends were trimmed by 4 bases and 2 bases, with 13 bases remaining between them. Germline lookup yields CDR1 SGHRS and CDR2 YFSETQ. The CDR3 runs 14 residues. In nucleotides, the CDR3 is TGCGCCAGCAGCCCCGGACAGACGACCTACGAGCAGTACTTC. Protein: CASSPGQTTYEQYF.

The rearrangement links TRBV5-1 to TRBJ2-7; a weak D match, TRBD1 (6 bases). The germline V gene encodes CDR1 SGHRS and CDR2 YFSETQ. CDR3 length equals 14 residues. Trimming stripped 4 bases from V and 3 bases from J, with 14 bases between. DNA of the CDR3: TGCGCCAGCAGCCCCGCACAGGGAATCTACGAGCAGTACTTC. It encodes CASSPAQGIYEQYF.

In regard to this clone: Other nucleotide sequences in the sample specify the same CDR3. The V and J genes are TRBV5-1 and TRBJ2-7; maybe TRBD1 (6 bases). In germline, CDR1 is SGHRS, CDR2 YFSETQ. This CDR3 has 14 residues. V was cut by 1 base and J by 1 base, with 9 bases left in between. DNA for the CDR3: TGCGCCAGCAGCTTGAGGCAGGGGTCCTACGAGCAGTACTTC. Encoded protein: CASSLRQGSYEQYF.

About this clone itself: This sample also contains other DNA sequences that code for the same CDR3. The chain combines TRBV6-5 with TRBJ1-1; D possibly corresponds to TRBD1 (6 bases). CDR1 and CDR2 (germline): MNHEY, SVGAGI. V lost 2 bases and J 1 base, leaving 8 bases between the germline ends. The CDR3 covers 14 residues. CDR3 sequence reads: CASSYRGANTEAFF. The CDR3 nucleotides are TGTGCCAGCAGTTACAGGGGGGCGAACACTGAAGCTTTCTTT.

This chain joins TRBV7-3 and TRBJ1-5, with a weak D call TRBD1 (6 bases). V gave up 3 bases and J gave up 6 bases, with 15 bases separating them. Germline-derived CDR1 and CDR2 are SGHTA and FQGTGA. CDR3 length: 15 amino acids. The CDR3 reads CASSLGAGPGQPQHF. CDR3 nucleotides: TGTGCCAGCAGCTTGGGGGCAGGGCCGGGTCAGCCCCAGCATTTT.